A selection of T cell receptor beta chains follows, all from one sample in a study of blood T cell repertoires in COVID-19. Only in-frame clones appear in the TCRdb table, and some are missing; sequencing was by immunoSEQ multiplex PCR. The sample carries about 180,000 clones, around 79% recorded once. The sequenced sample was peripheral blood. Receptors were obtained from a woman aged 60-75 years with COVID-19, enrolled during active disease. Both conserved end residues are part of each CDR3. Each record gives: V gene, clone size, J gene, D gene, CDR3 DNA, CDR3 protein. A D gene is named only where the DNA matches it firmly. Size is omitted from some rows. Given values are once, few, many or a class for expanded clones.

>TRBV28|NA|TRBJ1-4|NA
TGTGCCAGCAGCTCCAACAGACAGCCTCCTAATGAAAAACTGTTTTTT
CASSSNRQPPNEKLFF
>TRBV11-2|NA|TRBJ1-3|NA
TGTGCCAGCAGCTCGGTCTCTGGAAACACCATATATTTT
CASSSVSGNTIYF
>TRBV6-4|NA|TRBJ2-1|NA
TGTGCCAGCAGTGCGTCGGGGGCCTACAATGAGCAGTTCTTC
CASSASGAYNEQFF
>TRBV5-1|NA|TRBJ2-3|TRBD2
TGCGCCAGCAGCTTTGGGCTAGCGGGAGTAGATACGCAGTATTTT
CASSFGLAGVDTQYF
>TRBV7-8|many|TRBJ1-4|NA
TGTGCCAGCAGCACGACACCCACATTGAGTGAAAAACTGTTTTTT
CASSTTPTLSEKLFF
>TRBV21-1|NA|TRBJ2-6|NA
TGTGCCAGCAGCAAAAAAGAACAGGAATCCTCTGGGGCCAACGTCCTGACTTTC
CASSKKEQESSGANVLTF
>TRBV3-1/TRBV3-2|few|TRBJ1-2|NA
TGTGCCAGCAGGCCCACAGTTGCAGCTAACTATGGCTACACCTTC
CASRPTVAANYGYTF
>TRBV18|NA|TRBJ2-1|TRBD2
TGTGCCAGCTCCAAAGGTCCTAGCGGGACATACAATGAGCAGTTCTTC
CASSKGPSGTYNEQFF
>TRBV19|NA|TRBJ2-3|TRBD1
TGTGCCAGTAGCTCTAGGGGGCGCGATGGGTTGGATACGCAGTATTTT
CASSSRGRDGLDTQYF
>TRBV5-1|NA|TRBJ2-5|TRBD2
TGCGCCAGCAACTTAGCGGGGGGCGAGACCCAGTACTTC
CASNLAGGETQYF
>TRBV5-1|NA|TRBJ2-1|TRBD1
TGCGCCAGCGGTGTAGGCAGGGGGAGCTCCTACAATGAGCAGTTCTTC
CASGVGRGSSYNEQFF